Each of the 20 T cell receptor beta chains below was sequenced from the same sample in a study of cytomegalovirus exposure and HLA in healthy donors. Sequencing used immunoSEQ multiplex PCR; TCRdb keeps in-frame clones, though not all of them. The sample includes about 66,000 clones, 96% of them seen just once. Sequenced input: PBMCs. The receptors shown here come from a man in his late teens or twenties in good health and CMV-seronegative.

By sample fraction, this clone is medium-sized. V gene TRBV6-5 combines with J gene TRBJ2-3; 10 bases line up with TRBD2. The V gene's germline CDR1 is MNHEY and CDR2 SVGAGI. J was trimmed by 4 bases and V by 5 bases; bases with no gene match: 3. The CDR3 totals 14 residues. The CDR3 sequence: CASSSGRAPDTQYF. The CDR3 bases are TGTGCCAGCAGTAGCGGGAGGGCCCCAGATACGCAGTATTTT.

This clone occurred once. The chain couples TRBV23-1 to TRBJ2-3, with D perhaps matching TRBD2 (6 bases). TRBV23-1 is filed as an ORF, its function uncertain. V dropped 6 bases and J dropped 7 bases, with 23 bases sitting between them. The CDR3 has 16 residues. Here the CDR3 reads CASSRPGGNGLNTQYF. The CDR3 coding sequence is TGCGCCAGCAGCCGACCTGGGGGGAACGGTTTGAATACGCAGTATTTT.

The rearrangement joins TRBV4-1 to TRBJ2-7; 7 nucleotides line up with TRBD1. CDR3 length: 15 amino acids. The J segment lost 0 bases and the V segment lost 3 bases, leaving 5 bases of the junction unmatched. Germline CDR1 MGHRA, CDR2 YSYEKL. Here the CDR3 DNA reads TGCGCCAGCAGCCACGGCAGGGGGAGCTCCTACGAGCAGTACTTC. Translated: CASSHGRGSSYEQYF.

The chain is built from TRBV28 and TRBJ2-5; 9 bases fit TRBD2. CDR3 length: 18 amino acids. The ends lost 2 bases at V and 0 bases at J; junction bases unmatched: 10. Germline loops: CDR1 MDHEN, CDR2 SYDVKM. The CDR3 reads CASSLRRLAGKYQETQYF. The DNA of the CDR3 is TGTGCCAGCAGTTTAAGACGTCTAGCGGGGAAGTACCAAGAGACCCAGTACTTC.

The rearrangement links TRBV5-6 to TRBJ2-7, with TRBD1 identical over 7 bases. The germline gives CDR1 SGHDT, CDR2 YYEEEE. V trimming: 6 bases; J trimming: 0 bases; junction bases outside the gene matches: 3. CDR3 length equals 13 residues. DNA of the CDR3: TGTGCCAGCAAGACAGGGTCCTCCTACGAGCAGTACTTC. Translation gives CASKTGSSYEQYF. The whole variable domain, filled in from reference TRBV5-6 and TRBJ2-7, reads DAGVTQSPTHLIKTRGQQVTLRCSPKSGHDTVSWYQQALGQGPQFIFQYYEEEERQRGNFPDRFSGHQFPNYSSELNVNALLLGDSALYLCASKTGSSYEQYFGPGTRLTVT.

The chain has TRBV2 and TRBJ2-3; maybe TRBD2 (6 bases). Germline CDR1 reads SNHLY; CDR2 reads FYNNEI. The V gene lost 6 bases and the J gene lost 0 bases, with 16 bases spanning the gap. The CDR3 loop spans 16 amino acids. CDR3: CASSHVWRDSTDTQYF. The CDR3 DNA follows: TGTGCCAGCAGCCATGTGTGGCGGGACAGCACAGATACGCAGTATTTT.

CDR3 region: CASSPGGSHGPEAFF. DNA for the CDR3: TGCGCCAGCAGCCCAGGGGGGAGTCACGGGCCGGAAGCTTTCTTT. V is TRBV5-1 and J is TRBJ1-1; TRBD1 matches at 7 bases. The germline V gene encodes CDR1 SGHRS and CDR2 YFSETQ. CDR3 length: 15 residues. With V trimmed by 4 bases and J by 8 bases, 14 bases remained unmatched. The entire variable domain, with the rest obtained from reference TRBV5-1 and TRBJ1-1, is as follows: KAGVTQTPRYLIKTRGQQVTLSCSPISGHRSVSWYQQTPGQGLQFLFEYFSETQRNKGNFPGRFSGRQFSNSRSEMNVSTLELGDSALYLCASSPGGSHGPEAFFGQGTRLTVV.

This clone was counted a single time. The chain combines TRBV6-5 with TRBJ2-1, with TRBD2 matching 9 bases. Germline values: CDR1 MNHEY, CDR2 SVGAGI. The CDR3 loop spans 14 amino acids. With V trimmed by 4 bases and J by 8 bases, 6 bases remained unmatched. DNA of the CDR3: TGTGCCAGCAGTTTTAGCGGGAGTGGCTATGAGCAGTTCTTC. Translating it yields CASSFSGSGYEQFF.

The chain links TRBV27 to TRBJ2-7; 8 bases are shared with TRBD1. Germline V lookup: CDR1 MNHEY, CDR2 SMNVEV (reference sequence). V shed 4 bases and J 6 bases; nucleotides not matched to a gene: 8. The CDR3 consists of 14 residues. The CDR3 bases are TGTGCCAGCAGTTCAGGGGGCGCCAGGCCCGAGCAGTACTTC. It is translated as CASSSGGARPEQYF.

V is TRBV9 and J is TRBJ2-3; weak D call: TRBD2 (6 bases). The CDR3 covers 15 residues. V was trimmed by 3 bases and J by 1 base, leaving 12 bases between them. Germline V lookup: CDR1 SGDLS, CDR2 YYNGEE. CDR3 region: CASSAASDGTDTQYF. The CDR3 DNA sequence: TGTGCCAGCAGCGCCGCTAGCGACGGCACAGATACGCAGTATTTT.

This clone was observed a single time. The chain uses TRBV27 and TRBJ2-2, with 10 positions matching TRBD2. CDR3 length: 15 residues. Germline V gives CDR1 MNHEY, CDR2 SMNVEV (reference sequence). The V gene end was trimmed by 4 bases and the J gene end by 7 bases; junction bases not matched to a gene: 6. Here the CDR3 reads CASSSPGLAFGELFF. The CDR3, as DNA: TGTGCCAGCAGTTCCCCGGGACTAGCGTTCGGGGAGCTGTTTTTT.

This clone was recorded a few times. The chain has TRBV9 and TRBJ1-1; D not certain. Germline lookup yields CDR1 SGDLS and CDR2 YYNGEE. The length of the CDR3 is 15 residues. Trimming removed 3 bases from V and 3 bases from J, with 15 bases in between. The CDR3 here is CASSEFPQDYTEAFF. The CDR3 nucleotides read TGTGCCAGCAGCGAGTTTCCTCAGGATTACACTGAAGCTTTCTTT.

This clone was observed once. The V call is TRBV28, the J call TRBJ2-3; 8 bases are shared with TRBD2. Germline-derived CDR1 and CDR2 are MDHEN and SYDVKM. CDR3 length: 16 residues. V dropped 6 bases and J dropped 4; count of bases not matched to a gene: 12. Here the CDR3 DNA reads TGTGCCAGCAGCCTTTTTGGTAGCGGGAAGCCAGATACGCAGTATTTT. Its protein product is CASSLFGSGKPDTQYF.

This chain uses TRBV7-2 with TRBJ1-1; D unclear. CDR1 is SGHTA, CDR2 FQGNSA, per germline. The CDR3 contains 13 residues. The V end was cut by 3 bases, the J end by 1 base, with 6 bases between. CDR3 region: CASSFRENTEAFF. The CDR3 DNA sequence: TGTGCCAGCAGCTTCCGAGAGAACACTGAAGCTTTCTTT.

The chain is built from TRBV27 and TRBJ2-7, with D tentatively TRBD1 (5 bases). Trimming left V 11 bases short and J 3 bases short, with 14 bases between. The CDR3 consists of 12 residues. CDR1 MNHEY and CDR2 SMNVEV come from the germline V gene (reference sequence). The CDR3 reads CASRRGDYEQYF. The DNA of the CDR3 is TGTGCCTCCCGAAGGGGCGACTACGAGCAGTACTTC.

The V and J genes are TRBV12-5 and TRBJ1-2; tentative D call: TRBD1 (5 bases). The CDR3 extends over 14 amino acids. The germline gives CDR1 LGHNT, CDR2 FRNRAP. Trimming stripped 6 bases from V and 6 bases from J, with 17 bases between. The CDR3 nucleotides read TGTGCTAGTGGGAAAACCGGGACTGAAGATGGCTACACCTTC. Translating it yields CASGKTGTEDGYTF.

This chain joins TRBV30 and TRBJ2-1, with D possibly TRBD2 on 6 matching bases. The CDR3 spans 13 residues. The germline CDR1 and CDR2 sequences are GTSNPN and SVGIG (reference sequence). V lost 4 bases and J lost 2, with 9 bases in between. CDR3 nucleotide sequence: TGTGCCTGGAAGCGGAGGGCCTACAATGAGCAGTTCTTC. This codes for CAWKRRAYNEQFF.

V is TRBV7-8 and J is TRBJ2-7; 8 bases map to TRBD1. Losses at the gene ends were 4 bases for V and 1 base for J; bases not matched to a gene: 9. Germline assignment: CDR1 SGHVS and CDR2 FQNEAQ. This CDR3 contains 16 residues. CDR3 in DNA: TGTGCCAGCAGCTCCCTGGACAGGGTGGGGTCCTACGAGCAGTACTTC. This gives the protein CASSSLDRVGSYEQYF.

This clone appeared once. The gene calls are TRBV19 and TRBJ2-7; 7 nucleotides align to TRBD1. The V gene's germline CDR1 is LNHDA and CDR2 SQIVND (reference sequence). This CDR3 has 13 residues. V lost 5 bases to trimming and J lost 0 bases; unmatched junction nucleotides: 1. CDR3 residues: CASSYRGSYEQYF. In DNA, the CDR3 is TGTGCCAGTAGTTACAGGGGCTCCTACGAGCAGTACTTC.

The chain couples TRBV6-1 to TRBJ1-1; 8 bases map to TRBD1. Germline V gene lookup returns CDR1 MNHNS and CDR2 SASEGT. V trimming: 5 bases; J trimming: 7 bases; junction bases outside the gene matches: 12. The CDR3 extends over 15 amino acids. CDR3 in amino acids: CASSKGGQVIFEAFF. The CDR3 nucleotides read TGTGCCAGCAGTAAGGGGGGACAGGTAATATTTGAAGCTTTCTTT.